This T cell receptor beta chain was recovered during a study of OX40 agonist ivuxolimab in advanced cancers. The wider study: Enrolled patients in dose escalation had cancers that were hepatocellular carcinoma, melanoma, renal cell or head and neck cancer. Prior therapy, whether anti-PD-1, anti-PD-L1 or anti-CTLA-4, was allowed, and less than 45% had some. Overall study results and limits: In the 0.1 to 3.0 mg/kg range, CD4+ and CD8+ blood T cells had expanded clonally by week 6. Antigens targeted by the expanded peripheral T cells were not determined.

For this clone: The antigen is undetermined.

Data came from immunoSEQ multiplex PCR; TCRdb stores just in-frame clones and leaves some out. The sample yields approximately 87,000 clones, about 92% seen once. Trimming took 5 bases from V and 1 from J; bases not matched to a gene: 10. This CDR3 comprises 17 residues. Germline CDR1 SGHVS, CDR2 FQNEAQ. The clonotype was recovered from an adult with an advanced solid tumor such as melanoma, head and neck, liver or kidney cancer. Sequencing was performed on CD4+ or CD8+ T cells sorted from blood, taken in a trial of the OX40 agonist ivuxolimab. The J gene is TRBJ2-2, the V gene TRBV7-8; 7 bases are shared with TRBD1. Here the CDR3 reads CASSVPDRALNTGELFF. The CDR3 DNA reads TGTGCCAGCAGCGTCCCAGACAGGGCCCTGAACACCGGGGAGCTGTTTTTT.